Sequencing of this T cell receptor beta chain was carried out in a study of CD8+ T cells in alopecia areata. As the sequencing template, cDNA was produced by extracting RNA and reverse transcribing it. Using immunoSEQ multiplex PCR, the repertoire was profiled, and TCRdb retains in-frame clones only, with some absent. The sample lists fewer than 350,000 clones, 55% to 70% seen once, with under 2% in the top ten. The CDR3 covers 13 residues. Losses at the gene ends were 3 bases for V and 10 bases for J; bases not matched to a gene: 6. Germline V gene sequence: CDR1 LNHNV, CDR2 YYDKDF (reference sequence). Points from the study as a whole: The study found tofacitinib significantly decreased scalp clonality and expanded CD8+ clones among the top 100. Many expanded lesional clones persisted in scalp and blood during tofacitinib.

Specified treatment: oral pan-JAK inhibitor, 5-10 mg twice daily. Alopecia areata patients had lesional scalp punch biopsies and peripheral blood taken from them. In regard to this clone: What it binds is not known.

The sample in question was CD4+ T cells sorted from blood, obtained at week 24, from a patient treated with tofacitinib. The TCR comes from a human donor with alopecia areata. The V gene is TRBV15, the J gene TRBJ2-3, with 8 bases lining up with TRBD2. The CDR3 spells CATSSRSGGAQYF. Here the CDR3 DNA reads TGTGCCACCAGCAGCCGAAGCGGGGGTGCGCAGTATTTT. Together with reference TRBV15 and TRBJ2-3, the CDR3 gives the full variable domain: DAMVIQNPRYQVTQFGKPVTLSCSQTLNHNVMYWYQQKSSQAPKLLFHYYDKDFNNEADTPDNFQSRRPNTSFCFLDIRSPGLGDTAMYLCATSSRSGGAQYFGPGTRLTVL.